The T cell receptor (beta chain) under discussion was sequenced for a study of cytomegalovirus exposure and HLA in healthy donors. General study findings and limits: The availability of immune exposure information extended only to CMV serostatus. Common viral pathogens seemed, in a later analysis, to connect with several of the most significant clusters.

V dropped 6 bases and J dropped 4 bases, with 12 bases sitting between them. Germline CDR1 and CDR2: MNHNS and SASEGT. This CDR3 region has 13 residues. The sample holds one count of this clone. The antigen is undetermined. PCR involved 60 Vbeta and 13 Jbeta primers. Method: immunoSEQ multiplex PCR; TCRdb's copy keeps in-frame clones and lacks some. The sample includes about 90,000 clones, roughly 72% of them seen just once. The sample was PBMCs. This clonotype was obtained from a man aged 30-40 years in good health and CMV-seropositive. This chain connects TRBV6-1 to TRBJ1-2; weak D call: TRBD1 (5 bases). CDR3 coding DNA: TGTGCCAGCAGCGAAATCGACAGCTATGGCTACACCTTC. Translation: CASSEIDSYGYTF.